This entry lists 32 T cell receptor beta chains sequenced from one sample in a study of OX40 agonist ivuxolimab in advanced cancers. Sequencing used immunoSEQ multiplex PCR; TCRdb keeps in-frame clones, though not all of them. The table includes about 68,000 clones, around 83% detected once. The sequencing used CD4+ or CD8+ T cells sorted from blood, collected in a trial of the OX40 agonist ivuxolimab. Receptor source: an adult with an advanced solid tumor such as melanoma, head and neck, liver or kidney cancer.

This clone was counted a single time. The chain joins TRBV7-2 to TRBJ1-5; no clear D gene. The length of the CDR3 is 19 residues. Germline V gene lookup returns CDR1 SGHTA and CDR2 FQGNSA. V lost 0 bases to trimming and J lost 4 bases, with 22 bases between them. For the CDR3, the DNA is TGTGCCAGCAGCTTAGCCCTAACCTCGGTTTCAAGCGGTAATCAGCCCCAGCATTTT. This translates into CASSLALTSVSSGNQPQHF.

The chain joins TRBV4-1 to TRBJ1-1, with D tentatively TRBD1 (6 bases). From germline, CDR1 is MGHRA and CDR2 YSYEKL. Deletions cut 3 bases from V and 8 bases from J, with 16 bases between. This CDR3 spans 14 amino acids. CDR3 protein: CASSQGARIFEAFF. The CDR3, as DNA: TGCGCCAGCAGCCAGGGGGCTCGGATCTTCGAAGCTTTCTTT.

The chain couples TRBV6-5 to TRBJ1-5; D possibly corresponds to TRBD1 (6 bases). Germline lookup yields CDR1 MNHEY and CDR2 SVGAGI. This CDR3 has 14 residues. V was cut by 5 bases and J by 5 bases, with 13 bases left in between. The CDR3 protein is CASSPTGSHQPQHF. CDR3 DNA: TGTGCCAGCAGTCCCACAGGGTCCCATCAGCCCCAGCATTTT.

CDR3 DNA sequence: TGCAGCATTGGACAGGGGGTTAACACTGAAGCTTTCTTT. This translates into CSIGQGVNTEAFF. V and J are TRBV29-1 and TRBJ1-1; 10 bases fit TRBD1. This CDR3 contains 13 residues. Germline V gene sequence: CDR1 SQVTM, CDR2 ANQGSEA. The V gene end was trimmed by 8 bases and the J gene end by 2 bases; junction bases not matched to a gene: 5.

The rearrangement links TRBV19 to TRBJ1-6; TRBD1 matches at 12 bases. This CDR3 spans 16 amino acids. Germline CDR1 LNHDA, CDR2 SQIVND (reference sequence). V lost 10 bases and J lost 5; bases outside the gene matches: 9. DNA of the CDR3: TGTGCCACCCTGGGGACAGGGGGCGCCCATAATTCACCCCTCCACTTT. Protein product: CATLGTGGAHNSPLHF. The complete variable domain, with remaining parts taken from reference TRBV19 and TRBJ1-6, reads DGGITQSPKYLFRKEGQNVTLSCEQNLNHDAMYWYRQDPGQGLRLIYYSQIVNDFQKGDIAEGYSVSREKKESFPLTVTSAQKNPTAFYLCATLGTGGAHNSPLHFGNGTRLTVT.

V gene TRBV6-1 combines with J gene TRBJ1-6; 7 bases match TRBD1. The CDR3 contains 15 residues. V lost 4 bases and J lost 7; bases outside the gene matches: 7. Germline loops: CDR1 MNHNS, CDR2 SASEGT. CDR3 coding DNA: TGTGCCAGCAGTGTGACAGGGATAAGGAATTCACCCCTCCACTTT. It translates to CASSVTGIRNSPLHF.

V gene TRBV2 combines with J gene TRBJ2-1; D is possibly TRBD1 (6 bases). V was clipped by 4 bases and J by 8 bases, with 12 bases between them. Germline V CDR1 and CDR2: SNHLY, FYNNEI. The CDR3 loop spans 13 amino acids. The CDR3 spells CASSATRGDEQFF. CDR3 DNA: TGTGCCAGCAGTGCAACCAGGGGAGATGAGCAGTTCTTC. The full variable domain, its missing parts supplied by reference TRBV2 and TRBJ2-1, is EPEVTQTPSHQVTQMGQEVILRCVPISNHLYFYWYRQILGQKVEFLVSFYNNEISEKSEIFDDQFSVERPDGSNFTLKIRSTKLEDSAMYFCASSATRGDEQFFGPGTRLTVL.

The chain joins TRBV4-2 to TRBJ1-1, with D possibly matching TRBD1 (6 bases). The length of the CDR3 is 15 residues. Trimming stripped 1 base from V and 6 bases from J, with 15 bases between. Germline lookup yields CDR1 LGHNA and CDR2 YNFKEQ. CDR3 nucleotides: TGTGCCAGCAGCCAAGTCGGCGGGGGCTCAGCTGAAGCTTTCTTT. This codes for CASSQVGGGSAEAFF.

The V and J genes are TRBV7-2 and TRBJ1-1; D is unclear. The germline gives CDR1 SGHTA, CDR2 FQGNSA. With 5 bases removed from V and 6 bases from J, the gap between germline ends came to 10 bases. The CDR3 has 12 residues. The CDR3 DNA reads as TGTGCCAGCAGCCCGAGAGTCGCTGAAGCTTTCTTT. The encoded protein is CASSPRVAEAFF.

This chain joins TRBV14 and TRBJ2-3; 7 nucleotides agree with TRBD1. V shed 7 bases, J shed 6 bases, and the junction held 13 bases outside the gene matches. The CDR3 totals 15 residues. Germline values: CDR1 SGHDN, CDR2 FVKESK. CDR3 DNA sequence: TGTGCCAGCACAAGGTTGACAGGGCTTTTCGATACGCAGTATTTT. Protein product: CASTRLTGLFDTQYF.

V gene TRBV5-1 combines with J gene TRBJ1-4, with D uncertain. V dropped 4 bases and J dropped 0 bases, with 7 bases sitting between them. The CDR3 is 14 residues long. Germline V lookup: CDR1 SGHRS, CDR2 YFSETQ. CDR3: CASSRAATNEKLFF. CDR3 in DNA: TGCGCCAGCAGCCGGGCAGCAACTAATGAAAAACTGTTTTTT.

This clone was detected only a few times. The V gene is TRBV19, the J gene TRBJ1-1, with D unclear. This CDR3 has 13 amino acids. CDR1 and CDR2 (germline): LNHDA, SQIVND (reference sequence). The ends were cut back, 8 bases at V and 0 bases at J, with 10 bases in the middle. CDR3 DNA: TGTGCCAGTGGAGAGGCTTTGAACACTGAAGCTTTCTTT. It translates to CASGEALNTEAFF. Drawing the rest from reference TRBV19 and TRBJ1-1, the complete variable domain is DGGITQSPKYLFRKEGQNVTLSCEQNLNHDAMYWYRQDPGQGLRLIYYSQIVNDFQKGDIAEGYSVSREKKESFPLTVTSAQKNPTAFYLCASGEALNTEAFFGQGTRLTVV.

CDR3 sequence reads: CASSLGQGGETQYF. The CDR3 DNA is TGTGCCAGCAGCTTGGGCCAGGGTGGCGAGACCCAGTACTTC. This chain links TRBV5-6 with TRBJ2-5; possible D gene TRBD1, 5 bases. V lost 0 bases and J 5 bases, leaving 11 bases between the germline ends. The length of the CDR3 is 14 residues. CDR1 SGHDT and CDR2 YYEEEE come from the germline V gene. The full variable domain, its missing parts supplied by reference TRBV5-6 and TRBJ2-5, is DAGVTQSPTHLIKTRGQQVTLRCSPKSGHDTVSWYQQALGQGPQFIFQYYEEEERQRGNFPDRFSGHQFPNYSSELNVNALLLGDSALYLCASSLGQGGETQYFGPGTRLLVL.

The chain couples TRBV28 to TRBJ2-2; D is undetermined. CDR1 is MDHEN, CDR2 SYDVKM, per germline. The CDR3 sequence is 12 residues long. Trimming cost V 6 bases and J 6 bases, with 8 bases left between them. The CDR3 coding sequence is TGTGCCAGCAGGCTCCAGTCCGGGGAGCTGTTTTTT. Translating it yields CASRLQSGELFF.

The chain links TRBV6-1 to TRBJ2-4; TRBD2 might be the D (5 bases). Trimming left V 2 bases short and J 0 bases short, with 11 bases between. This CDR3 spans 16 amino acids. The germline gives CDR1 MNHNS, CDR2 SASEGT. DNA for the CDR3: TGTGCCAGCAGTGAAACGACGGGGTTAGCCAAAAACATTCAGTACTTC. Its translation: CASSETTGLAKNIQYF.

The rearrangement links TRBV6-6 to TRBJ2-7, with D uncertain. The CDR3 runs 13 residues. Per the germline V gene, CDR1 is MNHNY and CDR2 is SVGAGI (reference sequence). Trimming pared 5 bases from V and 4 bases from J, leaving 12 bases between. CDR3 DNA: TGTGCCAGCAGTCCCAGGAGCCTTTACGAGCAGTACTTC. Residues: CASSPRSLYEQYF.

CDR3 region: CASSLGQGAARDTDTQYF. The CDR3, as DNA: TGTGCCAGTAGTCTGGGACAGGGGGCGGCGAGGGACACAGATACGCAGTATTTT. The chain employs TRBV19 and TRBJ2-3; 12 positions match TRBD1. CDR3 length: 18 amino acids. With 5 bases clipped from V and 2 bases from J, the junction kept 11 bases outside the gene matches. Germline values: CDR1 LNHDA, CDR2 SQIVND (reference sequence).

V and J are TRBV10-3 and TRBJ1-2; D call uncertain. This CDR3 spans 14 amino acids. V lost 6 bases, J lost 1 base, and 12 bases lay in between. CDR1 ENHRY and CDR2 SYGVKD come from the germline V gene. The CDR3 region has the DNA TGTGCCATCAGGTTGTCCGGGGTTAACTATGGCTACACCTTC. Protein sequence: CAIRLSGVNYGYTF.

The CDR3 protein is CASSVGRNTEAFF. CDR3 in DNA: TGTGCCAGCAGCGTGGGCCGCAACACTGAAGCTTTCTTT. The chain recombines TRBV9 with TRBJ1-1; D gene ambiguous. V shed 2 bases and J shed 2 bases, with 7 bases lying between them. The CDR3 is 13 residues long. Germline V gene data show CDR1 as SGDLS and CDR2 as YYNGEE. The whole variable domain, remainder taken from reference TRBV9 and TRBJ1-1, is DSGVTQTPKHLITATGQRVTLRCSPRSGDLSVYWYQQSLDQGLQFLIQYYNGEERAKGNILERFSAQQFPDLHSELNLSSLELGDSALYFCASSVGRNTEAFFGQGTRLTVV.

This chain connects TRBV9 to TRBJ1-4, with 8 nucleotides matching TRBD1. Germline CDR1 is SGDLS and CDR2 is YYNGEE. The CDR3 loop spans 14 amino acids. The trim removed 3 bases at V and 8 bases at J, leaving 6 bases unmatched. The CDR3 protein is CASSGQGLSEKLFF. CDR3 sequence (DNA): TGTGCCAGCAGCGGACAGGGGTTGTCGGAAAAACTGTTTTTT.

This chain joins TRBV5-4 and TRBJ1-2; the match to TRBD1 covers 8 bases. J was trimmed by 2 bases and V by 4 bases; bases with no gene match: 7. The CDR3 spans 15 residues. Germline loops: CDR1 SGHNT, CDR2 YYREEE (reference sequence). CDR3 nucleotides: TGTGCCAGCAGCCCCTGGGACAGGCCGAACTATGGCTACACCTTC. It yields the protein CASSPWDRPNYGYTF.

The gene calls are TRBV15 and TRBJ2-2; D is possibly TRBD1 or TRBD2 (5 bases each). The germline V gene encodes CDR1 LNHNV and CDR2 YYDKDF (reference sequence). The CDR3 covers 16 residues. V lost 4 bases and J lost 3, with 15 bases in between. The CDR3 DNA reads TGTGCCACCAGCAAAATTGGGACCGCGGACACCGGGGAGCTGTTTTTT. It translates to CATSKIGTADTGELFF. Supplemented by reference TRBV15 and TRBJ2-2, the full variable domain reads DAMVIQNPRYQVTQFGKPVTLSCSQTLNHNVMYWYQQKSSQAPKLLFHYYDKDFNNEADTPDNFQSRRPNTSFCFLDIRSPGLGDTAMYLCATSKIGTADTGELFFGEGSRLTVL.

The gene calls are TRBV14 and TRBJ1-4; D is unresolved. V lost 1 base to trimming and J lost 8 bases, with 17 bases between them. This CDR3 is 16 amino acids long. From germline, CDR1 is SGHDN and CDR2 FVKESK. Written as DNA, the CDR3 is TGTGCCAGCAGCCAAGTTTGGGCTGGCAGAGGCGAAAAACTGTTTTTT. Protein sequence: CASSQVWAGRGEKLFF.

V is TRBV6-6 and J is TRBJ1-2; 9 bases agree with TRBD1. Germline CDR1 reads MNHNY; CDR2 reads SVGAGI (reference sequence). V dropped 6 bases and J dropped 6; count of bases not matched to a gene: 2. This CDR3 is 12 amino acids long. CDR3 sequence (DNA): TGTGCCAGCAGCCGACAGGGGGATGGCTACACCTTC. Protein product: CASSRQGDGYTF.

This chain links TRBV6-1 with TRBJ2-7, with 9 bases aligning to TRBD2. Germline V gene data show CDR1 as MNHNS and CDR2 as SASEGT. Germline trimming cut 7 bases from V and 6 bases from J; bases unmatched to any gene: 13. The CDR3 has 15 residues. CDR3 in DNA: TGTGCCAGCACCCCCCCGGGACTAGCATTGTCCGAGCAGTACTTC. Translation gives CASTPPGLALSEQYF.

The chain links TRBV6-5 to TRBJ2-2; D tentatively reads TRBD1 or TRBD2 (5 bases each). CDR3 size: 14 residues. V gave up 7 bases and J gave up 7 bases, with 16 bases separating them. Germline V gene data show CDR1 as MNHEY and CDR2 as SVGAGI. In nucleotides, the CDR3 is TGTGCCAGCAAAACCGGGACCCCGTTCGGGGAGCTGTTTTTT. Translation gives CASKTGTPFGELFF.

The chain has TRBV19 and TRBJ1-5; TRBD1 is a possible D gene (5 bases). Trimming pared 2 bases from V and 6 bases from J, leaving 8 bases between. CDR3 size: 13 residues. The V gene's germline CDR1 is LNHDA and CDR2 SQIVND (reference sequence). The CDR3 region is CASSIQGGQPQHF. The CDR3, as DNA: TGTGCCAGTAGTATACAGGGCGGTCAGCCCCAGCATTTT.

This rearrangement joins TRBV7-8 to TRBJ2-7, with 8 bases aligning to TRBD1. This CDR3 is built from 17 residues. The germline V gene has CDR1 SGHVS and CDR2 FQNEAQ. With 2 bases clipped from V and 1 base from J, the junction kept 10 bases outside the gene matches. The CDR3 reads CASSLRQGAFGSYEQYF. The DNA of the CDR3 is TGTGCCAGCAGCTTACGGCAGGGGGCCTTTGGGTCCTACGAGCAGTACTTC. The variable domain in full, completed from reference TRBV7-8 and TRBJ2-7, reads GAGVSQSPRYKVAKRGQDVALRCDPISGHVSLFWYQQALGQGPEFLTYFQNEAQLDKSGLPSDRFFAERPEGSVSTLKIQRTQQEDSAVYLCASSLRQGAFGSYEQYFGPGTRLTVT.

As regards this clone: Germline and junction disagree at one end, which may indicate a read error. The rearrangement joins TRBV5-8 to TRBJ2-2, with 14 positions matching TRBD2. This CDR3 region has 18 residues. Germline V gene data show CDR1 as SGHTS and CDR2 as YDEGEE. CDR3 protein: CASSQGGLAGGTTGEPFF. DNA of the CDR3: TGTGCCAGCAGCCAAGGAGGACTAGCGGGGGGTACCACCGGGGAGCCGTTTTTT.

This clone has only one observation. This chain links TRBV2 with TRBJ1-1, with D uncertain. The V end lost 10 bases, the J end lost 1 base, and 16 bases lay between the germline ends. The CDR3 runs 14 residues. From germline, CDR1 is SNHLY and CDR2 FYNNEI. The CDR3 reads CATRWAGGNTEAFF. The CDR3 bases are TGTGCCACACGCTGGGCAGGAGGGAACACTGAAGCTTTCTTT.

The chain combines TRBV7-2 with TRBJ2-3, with 9 bases that match TRBD2. The V gene's germline CDR1 is SGHTA and CDR2 FQGNSA. The CDR3 contains 17 residues. V shed 4 bases and J 0 bases; nucleotides not matched to a gene: 8. CDR3 DNA: TGTGCCAGCAGCTCGCGAGCCAGCGGGGGGAGCACAGATACGCAGTATTTT. Protein sequence: CASSSRASGGSTDTQYF. Full variable domain (missing parts from reference TRBV7-2 and TRBJ2-3): GAGVSQSPSNKVTEKGKDVELRCDPISGHTALYWYRQSLGQGLEFLIYFQGNSAPDKSGLPSDRFSAERTGGSVSTLTIQRTQQEDSAVYLCASSSRASGGSTDTQYFGPGTRLTVL.

This chain links TRBV7-9 with TRBJ1-2; the D gene is possibly TRBD1 (5 bases). The CDR3 runs 10 residues. CDR1 is SEHNR and CDR2 is FQNEAQ in the germline V gene (reference sequence). Trimming pared 6 bases from V and 14 bases from J, leaving 13 bases between. In DNA, the CDR3 is TGTGCCAGCAGGGACACCGAGTGGACCTTC. This codes for CASRDTEWTF.